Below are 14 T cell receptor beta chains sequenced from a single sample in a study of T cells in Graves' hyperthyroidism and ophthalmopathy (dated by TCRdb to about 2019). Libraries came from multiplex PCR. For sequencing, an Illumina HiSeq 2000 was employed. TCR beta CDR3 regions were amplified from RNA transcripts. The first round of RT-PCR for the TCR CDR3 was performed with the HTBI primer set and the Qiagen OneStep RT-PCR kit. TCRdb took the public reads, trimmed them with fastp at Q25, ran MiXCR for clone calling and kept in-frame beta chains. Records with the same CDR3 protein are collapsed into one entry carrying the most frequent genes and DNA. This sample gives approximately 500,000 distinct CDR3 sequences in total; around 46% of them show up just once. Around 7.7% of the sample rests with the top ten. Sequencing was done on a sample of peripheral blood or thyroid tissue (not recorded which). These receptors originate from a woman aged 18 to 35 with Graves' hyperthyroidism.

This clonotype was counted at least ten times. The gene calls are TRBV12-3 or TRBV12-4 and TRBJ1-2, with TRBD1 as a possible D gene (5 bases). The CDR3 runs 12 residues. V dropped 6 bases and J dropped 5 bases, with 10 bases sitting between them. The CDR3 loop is CASRLGGYGYTF. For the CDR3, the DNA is TGTGCCAGCAGGTTGGGGGGTTATGGCTACACCTTC.

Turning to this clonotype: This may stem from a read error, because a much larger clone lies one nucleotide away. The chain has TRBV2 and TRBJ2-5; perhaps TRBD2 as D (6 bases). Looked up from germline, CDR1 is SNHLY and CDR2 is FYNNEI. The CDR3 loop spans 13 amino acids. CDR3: CASSGDSQETQHF. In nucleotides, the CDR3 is TGTGCCAGCAGTGGGGACTCTCAAGAGACCCAGCACTTC. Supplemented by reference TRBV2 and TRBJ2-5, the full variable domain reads EPEVTQTPSHQVTQMGQEVILRCVPISNHLYFYWYRQILGQKVEFLVSFYNNEISEKSEIFDDQFSVERPDGSNFTLKIRSTKLEDSAMYFCASSGDSQETQHFGPGTRLLVL.

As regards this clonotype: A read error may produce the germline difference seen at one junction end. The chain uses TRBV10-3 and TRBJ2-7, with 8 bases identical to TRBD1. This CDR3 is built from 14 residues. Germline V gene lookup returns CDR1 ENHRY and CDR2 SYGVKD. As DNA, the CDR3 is TGCGCCATCAAGGGACAGGTCCAAGTTGACGGGCAGTACTTC. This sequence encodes CAIKGQVQVDGQYF.

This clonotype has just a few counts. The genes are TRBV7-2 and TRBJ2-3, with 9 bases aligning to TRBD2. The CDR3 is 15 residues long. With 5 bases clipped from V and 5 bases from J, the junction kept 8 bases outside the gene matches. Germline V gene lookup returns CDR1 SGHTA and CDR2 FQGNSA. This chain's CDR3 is CASSPPAGGIDTQYF. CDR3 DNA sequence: TGTGCCAGCAGCCCCCCTGCGGGAGGGATAGATACGCAGTATTTT.

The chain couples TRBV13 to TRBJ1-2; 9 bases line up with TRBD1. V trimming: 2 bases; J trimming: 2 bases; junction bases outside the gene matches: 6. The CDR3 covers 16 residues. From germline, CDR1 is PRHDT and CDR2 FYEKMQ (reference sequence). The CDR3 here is CASSLRGDRVNYGYTF. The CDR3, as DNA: TGTGCCAGCAGCTTAAGAGGGGACAGGGTCAACTATGGCTACACCTTC. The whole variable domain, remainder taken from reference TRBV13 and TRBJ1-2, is AAGVIQSPRHLIKEKRETATLKCYPIPRHDTVYWYQQGPGQDPQFLISFYEKMQSDKGSIPDRFSAQQFSDYHSELNMSSLELGDSALYFCASSLRGDRVNYGYTFGSGTRLTVV.

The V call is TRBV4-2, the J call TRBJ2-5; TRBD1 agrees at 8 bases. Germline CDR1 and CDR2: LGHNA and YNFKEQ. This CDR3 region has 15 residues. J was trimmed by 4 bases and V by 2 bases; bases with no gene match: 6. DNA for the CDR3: TGTGCCAGCAGCCAAAGCGGACAGGGAGTAGAGACCCAGTACTTC. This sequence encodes CASSQSGQGVETQYF.

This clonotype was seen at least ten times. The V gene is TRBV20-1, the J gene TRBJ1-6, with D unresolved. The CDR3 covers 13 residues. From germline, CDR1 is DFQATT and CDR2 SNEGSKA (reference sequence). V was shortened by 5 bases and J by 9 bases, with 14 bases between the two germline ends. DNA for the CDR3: TGCAGTGCTCTTCAGCTTCCCGGTTCACCCCTCCACTTT. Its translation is CSALQLPGSPLHF.

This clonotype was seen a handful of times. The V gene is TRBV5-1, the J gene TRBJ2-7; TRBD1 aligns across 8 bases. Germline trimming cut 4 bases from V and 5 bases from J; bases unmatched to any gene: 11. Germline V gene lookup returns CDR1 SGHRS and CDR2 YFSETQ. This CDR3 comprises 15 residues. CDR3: CASSGGTGWGNEQYF. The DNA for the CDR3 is TGCGCCAGCAGCGGCGGGACAGGTTGGGGTAACGAGCAGTACTTC.

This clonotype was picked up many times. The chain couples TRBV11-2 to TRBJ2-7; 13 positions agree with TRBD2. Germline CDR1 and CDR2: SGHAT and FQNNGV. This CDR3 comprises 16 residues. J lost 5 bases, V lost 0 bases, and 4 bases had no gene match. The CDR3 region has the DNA TGTGCCAGCAGCTTAGAACTAGCGGGAGGGTCGGACGAGCAGTACTTC. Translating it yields CASSLELAGGSDEQYF.

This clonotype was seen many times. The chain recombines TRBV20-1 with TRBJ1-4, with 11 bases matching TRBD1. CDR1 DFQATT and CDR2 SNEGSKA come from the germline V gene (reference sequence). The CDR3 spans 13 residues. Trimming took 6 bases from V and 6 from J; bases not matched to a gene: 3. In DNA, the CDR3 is TGCAGTGCACCGGACAGGGGGCATGAAAAACTGTTTTTT. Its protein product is CSAPDRGHEKLFF.

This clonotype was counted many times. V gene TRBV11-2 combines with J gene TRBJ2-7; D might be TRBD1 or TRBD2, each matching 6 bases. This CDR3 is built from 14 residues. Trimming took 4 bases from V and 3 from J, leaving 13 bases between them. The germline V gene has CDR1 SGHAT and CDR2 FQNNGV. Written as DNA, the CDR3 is TGTGCCAGCAGCTCCCCAAGGGGGGTCTACGAGCAGTACTTC. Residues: CASSSPRGVYEQYF.

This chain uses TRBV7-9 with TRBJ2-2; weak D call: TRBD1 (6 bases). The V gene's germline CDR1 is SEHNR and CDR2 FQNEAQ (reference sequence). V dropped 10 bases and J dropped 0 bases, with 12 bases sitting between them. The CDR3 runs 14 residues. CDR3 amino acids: CANSYRANTGELFF. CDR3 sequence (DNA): TGTGCCAATTCCTACAGGGCGAACACCGGGGAGCTGTTTTTT.

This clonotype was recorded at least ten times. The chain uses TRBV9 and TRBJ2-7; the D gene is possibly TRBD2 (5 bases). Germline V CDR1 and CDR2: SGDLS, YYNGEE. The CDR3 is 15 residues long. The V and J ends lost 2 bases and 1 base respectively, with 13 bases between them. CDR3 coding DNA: TGTGCCAGCAGCGTGGGCCTAGGAGGTTCCTACGAGCAGTACTTC. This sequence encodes CASSVGLGGSYEQYF.

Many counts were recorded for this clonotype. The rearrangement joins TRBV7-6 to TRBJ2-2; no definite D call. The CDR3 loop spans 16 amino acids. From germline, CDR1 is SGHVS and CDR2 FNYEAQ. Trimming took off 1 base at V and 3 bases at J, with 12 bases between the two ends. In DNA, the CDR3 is TGTGCCAGCAGCTTAGATCCCCCAGGAGACACCGGGGAGCTGTTTTTT. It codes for CASSLDPPGDTGELFF. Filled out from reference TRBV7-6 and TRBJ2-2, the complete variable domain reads GAGVSQSPRYKVTKRGQDVALRCDPISGHVSLYWYRQALGQGPEFLTYFNYEAQQDKSGLPNDRFSAERPEGSISTLTIQRTEQRDSAMYRCASSLDPPGDTGELFFGEGSRLTVL.